This passage covers 18 T cell receptor beta chains from one sample sequenced in a study of technical replicates of blood from several donors (dated by TCRdb to about 2017). The library relied on the immunoSEQ multiplex PCR assay. TCRdb obtained this table from immuneACCESS and retained in-frame rearrangements with V and J assigned. These tables miss some clones; where compared with another copy, unresolved V genes account for less than half of the shortfall, and the remainder is unexplained. Counted in this sample were over 55,000 clones; over 85% of them appeared once. Together, the top ten hold around 2.9% of the sample. Material: PBMCs. The receptors here all came from a human donor in good health. Some clones in this sample may be carry-over from other donors' samples.

This sequence joins TRBV5-1 and TRBJ2-3; TRBD1 matches at 10 bases. Germline CDR1 reads SGHRS; CDR2 reads YFSETQ. This CDR3 has 16 amino acids. The junction had 6 bases not matched to a gene; V was cut back by 4 bases and J by 1 base. CDR3 sequence reads: CASSPGQGGGTDTQYF. For the CDR3, the DNA is TGCGCCAGCAGCCCCGGACAGGGGGGCGGCACAGATACGCAGTATTTT.

In nucleotides, the CDR3 is TGTGCCAGTAGTATCGTTCAGGGCTCCTACGAGCAGTACTTC. It translates to CASSIVQGSYEQYF. The chain is built from TRBV19 and TRBJ2-7; weak D call: TRBD1 (5 bases). V gave up 3 bases and J gave up 0 bases, with 9 bases separating them. Germline lookup yields CDR1 LNHDA and CDR2 SQIVND (reference sequence). This CDR3 contains 14 residues.

This clone was seen just once. The V gene is TRBV19, the J gene TRBJ2-3; 14 bases match TRBD2. J lost 5 bases, V lost 4 bases, and 2 bases had no gene match. The CDR3 has 15 amino acids. CDR1 is LNHDA, CDR2 SQIVND, per germline (reference sequence). The CDR3 region is CASSTTSGGVDTQYF. The CDR3 DNA reads as TGTGCCAGTAGTACGACTAGCGGGGGGGTAGATACGCAGTATTTT.

The CDR3 loop is CASKLQGHTEAFF. CDR3 sequence (DNA): TGTGCCAGCAAGTTACAGGGACACACTGAAGCTTTCTTT. The chain is built from TRBV2 and TRBJ1-1; tentatively, D is TRBD1 (6 bases). This CDR3 has 13 amino acids. V was shortened by 7 bases and J by 3 bases, with 12 bases between the two germline ends. Germline V gives CDR1 SNHLY, CDR2 FYNNEI. Full variable domain (rest looked up from reference TRBV2 and TRBJ1-1): EPEVTQTPSHQVTQMGQEVILRCVPISNHLYFYWYRQILGQKVEFLVSFYNNEISEKSEIFDDQFSVERPDGSNFTLKIRSTKLEDSAMYFCASKLQGHTEAFFGQGTRLTVV.

This clone showed up just once. This chain uses TRBV7-2 with TRBJ2-7; no firm D call. Germline V gene lookup returns CDR1 SGHTA and CDR2 FQGNSA. There are 13 residues in the CDR3. V was trimmed by 3 bases and J by 6 bases, leaving 12 bases between them. The CDR3 nucleotides are TGTGCCAGCAGCTTGTATCTTAGCCCCGAGCAGTACTTC. Its translation is CASSLYLSPEQYF. The variable domain in full, completed from reference TRBV7-2 and TRBJ2-7, reads GAGVSQSPSNKVTEKGKDVELRCDPISGHTALYWYRQSLGQGLEFLIYFQGNSAPDKSGLPSDRFSAERTGGSVSTLTIQRTQQEDSAVYLCASSLYLSPEQYFGPGTRLTVT.

V gene TRBV7-9 combines with J gene TRBJ2-1; 9 nucleotides match TRBD2. The V gene end was trimmed by 5 bases and the J gene end by 6 bases; junction bases not matched to a gene: 5. Germline V gives CDR1 SEHNR, CDR2 FQNEAQ (reference sequence). CDR3 length: 14 amino acids. The CDR3 reads CASSRSGSPNEQFF. The CDR3 coding sequence is TGTGCCAGCAGCCGTAGCGGGAGTCCCAATGAGCAGTTCTTC.

This sequence joins TRBV6-1 and TRBJ1-6; TRBD1 matches at 7 bases. The CDR3 sequence is 15 residues long. CDR1 is MNHNS, CDR2 SASEGT, per germline. J gave up 7 bases and V 2 bases, and 5 bases lay outside the gene matches. The CDR3 protein is CASSELGQSNSPLHF. CDR3 DNA sequence: TGTGCCAGCAGTGAATTGGGACAGTCAAATTCACCCCTCCACTTT.

The chain joins TRBV7-3 to TRBJ2-3, with D maybe TRBD2 (5 bases). This CDR3 has 14 amino acids. Trimming took off 2 bases at V and 4 bases at J, with 10 bases between the two ends. The V gene's germline CDR1 is SGHTA and CDR2 FQGTGA. CDR3 sequence (DNA): TGTGCCAGCAGCTTAGGAGGATCCTCAGATACGCAGTATTTT. This encodes CASSLGGSSDTQYF.

The V gene is TRBV27, the J gene TRBJ2-1, with 11 bases that match TRBD2. Per germline, CDR1 MNHEY and CDR2 SMNVEV (reference sequence). J was trimmed by 7 bases and V by 5 bases; bases with no gene match: 16. There are 18 residues in the CDR3. CDR3 nucleotide sequence: TGTGCCAGCAGTCCCCGGGCTAGCGGGGGGCACGCTGCGAATGAGCAGTTCTTC. Amino acids: CASSPRASGGHAANEQFF.

This sequence joins TRBV30 and TRBJ1-1; D gene uncertain. Trimming shortened V by 0 bases and J by 5 bases, and 10 bases separated the two germline ends. CDR1 is GTSNPN, CDR2 SVGIG, per germline (reference sequence). This CDR3 is 13 amino acids long. CDR3 residues: CAWSVWAWTEAFF. The DNA of the CDR3 is TGTGCCTGGAGTGTCTGGGCTTGGACTGAAGCTTTCTTT.

The chain uses TRBV5-4 and TRBJ2-3; 8 bases line up with TRBD2. CDR3 length: 14 amino acids. J gave up 1 base and V 4 bases, and 2 bases lay outside the gene matches. CDR1 and CDR2 (germline): SGHNT, YYREEE (reference sequence). CDR3 in amino acids: CASSPGGGTDTQYF. CDR3 bases: TGTGCCAGCAGCCCGGGAGGGGGCACAGATACGCAGTATTTT.

The J gene is TRBJ2-1, the V gene TRBV5-1; possible D gene TRBD2, 6 bases. Trimming left V 4 bases short and J 4 bases short, with 9 bases between. The germline V gene has CDR1 SGHRS and CDR2 YFSETQ. This CDR3 spans 13 amino acids. The CDR3 bases are TGCGCCAGCAGCCCCCGGGAGTACAATGAGCAGTTCTTC. It codes for CASSPREYNEQFF. Full variable domain (remainder filled in from reference TRBV5-1 and TRBJ2-1): KAGVTQTPRYLIKTRGQQVTLSCSPISGHRSVSWYQQTPGQGLQFLFEYFSETQRNKGNFPGRFSGRQFSNSRSEMNVSTLELGDSALYLCASSPREYNEQFFGPGTRLTVL.

The chain recombines TRBV7-2 with TRBJ2-2; D might be TRBD2 (5 bases). The CDR3 consists of 16 residues. The ends were cut back, 4 bases at V and 6 bases at J, with 18 bases in the middle. Germline V gene data show CDR1 as SGHTA and CDR2 as FQGNSA. This CDR3 reads CASSSEVRAAAGELFF. CDR3 nucleotide sequence: TGTGCCAGCAGCTCAGAGGTGAGGGCGGCCGCCGGGGAGCTGTTTTTT. Together with reference TRBV7-2 and TRBJ2-2, the CDR3 gives the full variable domain: GAGVSQSPSNKVTEKGKDVELRCDPISGHTALYWYRQSLGQGLEFLIYFQGNSAPDKSGLPSDRFSAERTGGSVSTLTIQRTQQEDSAVYLCASSSEVRAAAGELFFGEGSRLTVL.

The V and J genes are TRBV10-3 and TRBJ2-1; maybe TRBD1 (6 bases). Germline values: CDR1 ENHRY, CDR2 SYGVKD. The CDR3 totals 13 residues. The ends were cut back, 3 bases at V and 5 bases at J, with 8 bases in the middle. In nucleotides, the CDR3 is TGTGCCATCAGTGACAGGGGCGACAATGAGCAGTTCTTC. Translation gives CAISDRGDNEQFF.

V usage is TRBV13 and J usage is TRBJ2-7; TRBD1 matches at 10 bases. The CDR3 is 13 amino acids. CDR1 is PRHDT and CDR2 is FYEKMQ in the germline V gene (reference sequence). V gave up 5 bases and J gave up 5 bases; unmatched junction bases: 3. CDR3 nucleotides: TGTGCCAGCAGCCCGGGACAGGGGAACGAGCAGTACTTC. It encodes CASSPGQGNEQYF.

This chain links TRBV4-3 with TRBJ2-1; 8 bases line up with TRBD1. The CDR3 is 17 amino acids. Germline values: CDR1 LGHNA, CDR2 YSLEER. With 0 bases clipped from V and 2 bases from J, the junction kept 6 bases outside the gene matches. CDR3 bases: TGCGCCAGCAGCCAAGATCTATCAGGGGGCACCTACAATGAGCAGTTCTTC. This encodes CASSQDLSGGTYNEQFF.

This CDR3 is CASRTDRSNQPQHF. DNA of the CDR3: TGTGCCAGCAGGACAGACAGGAGCAATCAGCCCCAGCATTTT. The chain links TRBV6-5 to TRBJ1-5; weak D call: TRBD1 (6 bases). The germline gives CDR1 MNHEY, CDR2 SVGAGI. The CDR3 extends over 14 amino acids. Trimming took 6 bases from V and 1 from J, leaving 10 bases between them.

The chain combines TRBV6-5 with TRBJ2-3, with TRBD2 matching over 10 bases. After removal of 0 bases from V and 2 bases from J, the junction contained 2 bases not matched to a gene. The germline gives CDR1 MNHEY, CDR2 SVGAGI. The CDR3 contains 16 residues. The CDR3 nucleotides are TGTGCCAGCAGTTACTCAGGGACTAGCGCCACAGATACGCAGTATTTT. The encoded protein is CASSYSGTSATDTQYF.